This TCR beta chain was recovered during a study of blood T cell repertoires in COVID-19 (dated by TCRdb to 2020 to 2022). Study-wide context: Samples covering the acute and convalescent phases of COVID-19 were provided by collaborators in the United States, Italy and Spain. The prospective study material was composed of cDNA or gDNA derived from T cells, B-cell-depleted T cells, or PBMCs. Subjects who had been exposed to COVID-19, were actively infected with it, or had recovered from it provided the deeply sampled blood TCRbeta repertoires that made up the dataset. The repertoires were made available in a free public database intended to serve as a resource for research on the immune response to SARS-CoV-2. The samples were drawn from two sources: the first 160 participants of the ongoing ImmuneRACE study, and approximately 1,300 subjects contributed by 6 global collaborators. Sample metadata almost always included a de-identified subject ID, COVID-19 status, age in years and sex. HLA class I and class II types, where available, came from metadata supplied by the sample provider rather than from assay-based typing. What the work shows at the level of the full study, not this receptor alone: Clinical and demographic metadata were provided uncurated, with the amount varying by source and participant.

In the prospective study, participants were roughly 18 to 95 years old, resided in 20 to 30 geographic areas of the United States, and were enrolled through a virtual design. Cohort assignment in the prospective study relied on participant-reported clinical history from a screening survey and a study questionnaire. Recovered participants in ImmuneRACE Cohort 3 were defined by two consecutive negative NP/OP PCR tests, clearance by a healthcare professional, or resolution of symptoms. In the prospective study, whole blood, serum and a nasopharyngeal or oropharyngeal swab were collected from each participant by mobile phlebotomists. Participants in the prospective study had the option to provide additional blood draws and questionnaires over an approximately 2-month period. Blood samples from the prospective study were shipped frozen or at room temperature prior to DNA extraction. A note on this clone: Its antigen is currently not known. Base qualities are missing; no much larger clone stands one base away.

Relative to germline, V is missing 5 bases and J is missing 5 bases, with 10 bases of the junction outside any gene match. The CDR3 measures 16 amino acids from cysteine to phenylalanine. Here the CDR3 DNA is all that survives: 48 bases in frame from base 1. For CDR1 and CDR2, the germline V gene lists SGHNT and YENEEA. The immunoSEQ Assay, a bias-controlled multiplex PCR, was used to amplify TCRbeta CDR3 regions from genomic DNA. Turning to the authors' computational methods: The number of nucleated cells in each sample was estimated from the amplification of reference gene primers within the assay. To quantify the absolute abundance of each unique TCRbeta CDR3 rearrangement, sequence reads were collapsed and filtered. Productive Simpson clonality was computed per sample as the square root of Simpson's diversity index over productive rearrangements. This immuneACCESS table, as held by TCRdb, lists in-frame sequences with V and J called but not all clones. Of the missing ones, under half trace to an unresolved V gene in checked studies; the others have no known cause. The V and J calls and clone size were taken over from that table, and D and trimming were inferred from the DNA. The sample table shows roughly 250,000 clones, and approximately 90% are seen once. Of the sample, approximately 1.9% is held by the ten largest clones.

This TCR was recovered from a woman under 30 who had recovered from COVID-19. The receptor chain draws on TRBV11-3 and TRBJ2-5; TRBD2 lines up with 11 middle nucleotides. The sequenced sample was PBMCs or T cells enriched from blood (not recorded which). The DNA sequence is TGTGCCAGCAGCCCCGGGGCTAGCGGGGGGTGGGAGACCCAGTACTTC. Its translation reads: CASSPGASGGWETQYF. The CDR3 plus the reference TRBV11-3 and TRBJ2-5 genes for the other parts give the full variable domain: EAGVVQSPRYKIIEKKQPVAFWCNPISGHNTLYWYLQNLGQGPELLIRYENEEAVDDSQLPKDRFSAERLKGVDSTLKIQPAELGDSAVYLCASSPGASGGWETQYFGPGTRLLVL.